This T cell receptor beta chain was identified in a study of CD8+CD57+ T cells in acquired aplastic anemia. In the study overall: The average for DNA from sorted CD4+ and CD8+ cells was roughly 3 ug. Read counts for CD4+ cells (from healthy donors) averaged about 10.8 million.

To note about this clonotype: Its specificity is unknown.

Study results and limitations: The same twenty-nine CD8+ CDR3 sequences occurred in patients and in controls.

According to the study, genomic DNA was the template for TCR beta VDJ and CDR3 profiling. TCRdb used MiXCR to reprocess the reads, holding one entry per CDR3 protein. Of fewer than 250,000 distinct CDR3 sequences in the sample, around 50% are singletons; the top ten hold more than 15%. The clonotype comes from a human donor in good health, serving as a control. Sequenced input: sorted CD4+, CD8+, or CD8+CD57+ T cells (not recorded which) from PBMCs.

The DNA of the CDR3 is TGTGCCAGCAGGCAGGGACTAGCAACTGACGAGCAGTACTTC. Translated, it gives CASRQGLATDEQYF. The chain links TRBV2 to TRBJ2-7; 9 nucleotides line up with TRBD2. The CDR3 consists of 14 residues. Losses at the gene ends were 6 bases for V and 5 bases for J; bases not matched to a gene: 8. Germline V gene lookup returns CDR1 SNHLY and CDR2 FYNNEI.